Each of the 31 T cell receptor beta chains below was sequenced from the same sample in a study of OX40 agonist ivuxolimab in advanced cancers. TCRdb keeps only in-frame clones here, not all; method: immunoSEQ multiplex PCR. The profile shows approximately 40,000 clones, 88% of them singletons. The starting material was CD4+ or CD8+ T cells sorted from blood, obtained in a trial of the OX40 agonist ivuxolimab. The receptors here all came from an adult with an advanced solid tumor such as melanoma, head and neck, liver or kidney cancer.

The CDR3 region has the DNA TGTGCCAGCAGCTTAGCTTCAGTCAATGAGCAGTTCTTC. This codes for CASSLASVNEQFF. The genes are TRBV11-2 and TRBJ2-1; D is uncertain. V was shortened by 1 base and J by 6 bases, with 7 bases between the two germline ends. The CDR3 is 13 residues long. CDR1 and CDR2 (germline): SGHAT, FQNNGV.

The chain joins TRBV27 to TRBJ2-1, with 11 bases lining up with TRBD2. The CDR3 runs 17 residues. The ends lost 3 bases at V and 0 bases at J; junction bases unmatched: 4. CDR1 is MNHEY, CDR2 SMNVEV, per germline (reference sequence). CDR3 in amino acids: CASSFLTSGSSYNEQFF. In DNA, the CDR3 is TGTGCCAGCAGTTTTCTCACTAGCGGGAGCTCCTACAATGAGCAGTTCTTC.

This sequence joins TRBV9 and TRBJ2-1; 11 bases line up with TRBD2. V lost 4 bases and J lost 3; bases outside the gene matches: 6. Germline V CDR1 and CDR2: SGDLS, YYNGEE. This CDR3 spans 16 amino acids. The CDR3 loop is CASSHPTSGSYNEQFF. The CDR3 nucleotides read TGTGCCAGCAGCCACCCAACTAGCGGGAGCTACAATGAGCAGTTCTTC.

J is TRBJ2-1 and V is TRBV4-1; 9 bases map to TRBD1. Per germline, CDR1 MGHRA and CDR2 YSYEKL. V gave up 0 bases and J gave up 6 bases; unmatched junction bases: 6. The CDR3 is 16 amino acids. The CDR3 spells CASSQEDRGFGNEQFF. CDR3 coding DNA: TGCGCCAGCAGCCAAGAGGACAGGGGATTTGGCAATGAGCAGTTCTTC.

The gene calls are TRBV7-1 and TRBJ2-1; TRBD2 agrees at 13 bases. TRBV7-1 is noted as an ORF with a role that remains uncertain. The ends lost 2 bases at V and 1 base at J; junction bases unmatched: 23. The CDR3 consists of 24 residues. The CDR3, as DNA: TGTGCCAGCAGCTCAAATCCGGGACAGCCTACTAGCGGGAGGGCCGTTGGGTCCTACAATGAGCAGTTCTTC. Its translation: CASSSNPGQPTSGRAVGSYNEQFF.

The V and J genes are TRBV7-7 and TRBJ2-3; either TRBD1 or TRBD2 may fit D (5 bases each). The CDR3 is 14 amino acids. With 4 bases removed from V and 6 bases from J, the gap between germline ends came to 14 bases. Germline CDR1 SSHAT, CDR2 FNYEAQ (reference sequence). CDR3 bases: TGTGCCAGCAGCTGGGACCTGTGGGCGGATACGCAGTATTTT. This encodes CASSWDLWADTQYF. Combining the CDR3 with reference TRBV7-7 and TRBJ2-3 gives the whole variable domain GAGVSQSPRYKVTKRGQDVTLRCDPISSHATLYWYQQALGQGPEFLTYFNYEAQPDKSGLPSDRFSAERPEGSISTLTIQRTEQRDSAMYRCASSWDLWADTQYFGPGTRLTVL.

This chain uses TRBV29-1 with TRBJ1-5, with no clear D. Trimming pared 5 bases from V and 4 bases from J, leaving 15 bases between. CDR3 length equals 14 residues. CDR1 is SQVTM and CDR2 is ANQGSEA in the germline V gene. The CDR3 region is CSVYDAEPNQPQHF. Here the CDR3 DNA reads TGCAGCGTTTATGATGCAGAGCCGAATCAGCCCCAGCATTTT.

The genes are TRBV27 and TRBJ2-7, with 10 bases lining up with TRBD1. Germline CDR1 and CDR2: MNHEY and SMNVEV (reference sequence). This CDR3 comprises 15 residues. V was pared by 7 bases and J by 3 bases, with 9 bases of the junction left unmatched. CDR3 amino acids: CASTPVGTGVYEQYF. The DNA for the CDR3 is TGTGCCAGCACTCCCGTCGGGACAGGGGTCTACGAGCAGTACTTC.

J is TRBJ1-3 and V is TRBV6-5; D is uncertain. V was shortened by 0 bases and J by 0 bases, with 9 bases between the two germline ends. Germline CDR1 is MNHEY and CDR2 is SVGAGI. The CDR3 has 16 amino acids. For the CDR3, the DNA is TGTGCCAGCAGTTACTCGATTTTCGCCTCTGGAAACACCATATATTTT. Protein: CASSYSIFASGNTIYF.

In its sample, this clone was seen a few times. The V call is TRBV9, the J call TRBJ2-2; D is undetermined. V was shortened by 0 bases and J by 4 bases, with 7 bases between the two germline ends. The CDR3 runs 14 residues. In germline, CDR1 is SGDLS, CDR2 YYNGEE. Written as DNA, the CDR3 is TGTGCCAGCAGCGTAGTCGGCCCCACCGGGGAGCTGTTTTTT. Translating gives CASSVVGPTGELFF.

This rearrangement joins TRBV6-6 to TRBJ2-7, with 11 bases identical to TRBD1. The CDR3 has 15 residues. V dropped 2 bases and J dropped 4; count of bases not matched to a gene: 4. Germline CDR1 MNHNY, CDR2 SVGAGI (reference sequence). CDR3 loop: CASSYPGTGGYEQYF. CDR3 in DNA: TGTGCCAGCAGTTACCCAGGGACAGGGGGGTACGAGCAGTACTTC.

As to this clone: The junction departs from the called germline gene at one end, perhaps through a read error. This chain joins TRBV7-9 and TRBJ1-3, with D possibly being TRBD1 (6 bases). The CDR3 runs 15 residues. Germline CDR1 is SEHNR and CDR2 is FQNEAQ (reference sequence). CDR3 residues: CASSLARGIGTTIYF. The CDR3 nucleotides read TGTGCCAGCAGCTTAGCGAGGGGGATTGGAACCACCATATATTTT. The full variable domain, with the rest looked up from reference TRBV7-9 and TRBJ1-3, is DTGVSQNPRHKITKRGQNVTFRCDPISEHNRLYWYRQTLGQGPEFLTYFQNEAQLEKSRLLSDRFSAERPKGSFSTLEIQRTEQGDSAMYLCASSLARGIGTTIYFGEGSWLTVV.

The J gene is TRBJ2-7, the V gene TRBV27; D is possibly TRBD1 (6 bases). The CDR3 has 16 residues. Trimming stripped 3 bases from V and 6 bases from J, with 21 bases between. The germline gives CDR1 MNHEY, CDR2 SMNVEV (reference sequence). CDR3 sequence: CASSLYLPGRGSEQYF. The CDR3, as DNA: TGTGCCAGCAGTTTGTATCTTCCCGGCAGGGGAAGCGAGCAGTACTTC.

V and J are TRBV27 and TRBJ2-7, with 8 bases that match TRBD2. V was pared by 3 bases and J by 3 bases, with 10 bases of the junction left unmatched. The CDR3 is 16 residues long. Germline CDR1 is MNHEY and CDR2 is SMNVEV (reference sequence). In DNA, the CDR3 is TGTGCCAGCAGTTTCTACAAAGGCCTAGCGGGCTACGAGCAGTACTTC. Its protein is CASSFYKGLAGYEQYF.

V usage is TRBV13 and J usage is TRBJ2-5, with 8 bases matching TRBD2. The CDR3 runs to 16 residues. Germline CDR1 and CDR2: PRHDT and FYEKMQ (reference sequence). Losses at the gene ends were 5 bases for V and 4 bases for J; bases not matched to a gene: 12. The CDR3 sequence: CASSLRDGRALETQYF. As DNA, the CDR3 is TGTGCCAGCAGCCTTAGGGACGGGAGGGCTTTAGAGACCCAGTACTTC.

V is TRBV19 and J is TRBJ2-1; 9 nucleotides align to TRBD1. Germline CDR1 is LNHDA and CDR2 is SQIVND (reference sequence). Unmatched junction bases numbered 16, after V lost 9 bases and J lost 1 base. The CDR3 extends over 18 amino acids. This chain's CDR3 is CASCPGQGSSGSYNEQFF. CDR3 bases: TGTGCCAGCTGCCCGGGACAGGGATCTTCGGGGTCCTACAATGAGCAGTTCTTC.

This clone was counted a single time. The V and J genes are TRBV27 and TRBJ1-2; D is possibly TRBD1 (5 bases). The length of the CDR3 is 13 residues. Germline CDR1 MNHEY, CDR2 SMNVEV (reference sequence). V dropped 2 bases and J dropped 8 bases, with 12 bases sitting between them. CDR3 protein: CASSLAGYDGYTF. In DNA form, the CDR3 reads TGTGCCAGCAGTTTAGCAGGGTATGACGGCTACACCTTC.

The chain combines TRBV6-6 with TRBJ1-4; D call uncertain. V lost 4 bases and J 0 bases, leaving 6 bases between the germline ends. There are 14 residues in the CDR3. Germline V gives CDR1 MNHNY, CDR2 SVGAGI (reference sequence). CDR3 coding DNA: TGTGCCAGCAGTTCACAGACAACTAATGAAAAACTGTTTTTT. Amino acid sequence: CASSSQTTNEKLFF.

The chain links TRBV19 to TRBJ2-1; D is tentatively TRBD1 or TRBD2 (5 bases each). The CDR3 covers 20 residues. Germline assignment: CDR1 LNHDA and CDR2 SQIVND (reference sequence). The germline V and J ends were trimmed by 3 bases and 6 bases, with 30 bases remaining between them. The CDR3 nucleotides read TGTGCCAGTAGTATTTCCTCTGGAGAACTGGGGCGGGTGGTACTCAATGAGCAGTTCTTC. Amino acid sequence: CASSISSGELGRVVLNEQFF.

The V call is TRBV9, the J call TRBJ2-7; 7 bases match TRBD1. CDR1 and CDR2 (germline): SGDLS, YYNGEE. J lost 3 bases, V lost 0 bases, and 6 bases had no gene match. This CDR3 spans 15 amino acids. The CDR3 DNA follows: TGTGCCAGCAGCGTAGTACCGGGACAGTTCTACGAGCAGTACTTC. It is translated as CASSVVPGQFYEQYF.

The chain links TRBV27 to TRBJ2-1; D is tentatively TRBD1 or TRBD2 (5 bases each). The CDR3 length is 12 residues. Germline assignment: CDR1 MNHEY and CDR2 SMNVEV (reference sequence). With 8 bases removed from V and 5 bases from J, the gap between germline ends came to 10 bases. For the CDR3, the DNA is TGTGCCAGCGGGGACCGCAACAATGAGCAGTTCTTC. Translating it yields CASGDRNNEQFF.

The chain employs TRBV5-6 and TRBJ2-7; 10 bases align to TRBD1. Trimming cost V 4 bases and J 2 bases; bases outside gene matches: 6. Germline lookup yields CDR1 SGHDT and CDR2 YYEEEE. The CDR3 has 15 residues. CDR3 nucleotide sequence: TGTGCCAGCAGCCAAGGGACAGGGGTGGCCTACGAGCAGTACTTC. It translates to CASSQGTGVAYEQYF.

The chain joins TRBV11-3 to TRBJ2-7; 7 positions agree with TRBD1. The CDR3 has 14 residues. Germline CDR1 SGHNT, CDR2 YENEEA. Trimming at V came to 5 bases and at J to 2 bases, leaving 6 bases not matched to a gene. The CDR3 bases are TGTGCCAGCAGCCCGAAGGGGGCTGCCTACGAGCAGTACTTC. As protein: CASSPKGAAYEQYF.

The V and J genes are TRBV11-2 and TRBJ2-3, with D perhaps TRBD2 (5 bases). Germline V gives CDR1 SGHAT, CDR2 FQNNGV. This CDR3 has 15 residues. V shed 1 base and J shed 3 bases, with 11 bases lying between them. CDR3 DNA sequence: TGTGCCAGCAGCTTAGGGCGGCGGGTGACAGATACGCAGTATTTT. This codes for CASSLGRRVTDTQYF. Looking up the rest from reference TRBV11-2 and TRBJ2-3 gives the full variable domain: EAGVAQSPRYKIIEKRQSVAFWCNPISGHATLYWYQQILGQGPKLLIQFQNNGVVDDSQLPKDRFSAERLKGVDSTLKIQPAKLEDSAVYLCASSLGRRVTDTQYFGPGTRLTVL.

This chain joins TRBV7-6 and TRBJ2-7, with 8 bases matching TRBD2. This CDR3 has 14 amino acids. With 3 bases clipped from V and 7 bases from J, the junction kept 8 bases outside the gene matches. Germline assignment: CDR1 SGHVS and CDR2 FNYEAQ. The DNA of the CDR3 is TGTGCCAGCAGCTTTTCGGCGGGAGGTGGTGAGCAGTACTTC. As protein: CASSFSAGGGEQYF.

V usage is TRBV4-1 and J usage is TRBJ1-1; 10 bases align to TRBD1. The CDR3 has 15 residues. V shed 4 bases and J 2 bases; nucleotides not matched to a gene: 4. Germline assignment: CDR1 MGHRA and CDR2 YSYEKL. CDR3: CASSRGQGGNTEAFF. The CDR3 nucleotides are TGCGCCAGCAGCCGAGGACAGGGGGGAAACACTGAAGCTTTCTTT.

The rearrangement uses TRBV7-8 and TRBJ1-1, with 8 bases matching TRBD1. CDR1 and CDR2 from the germline V gene are SGHVS and FQNEAQ. This CDR3 is 16 amino acids long. V was clipped by 5 bases and J by 1 base; unmatched bases: 9. This CDR3 reads CASSETWGQANTEAFF. The CDR3, as DNA: TGTGCCAGCAGCGAAACGTGGGGACAGGCGAACACTGAAGCTTTCTTT.

CDR3 coding DNA: TGTGCCAGCAGACCCCCTCATCAGGATACGCAGTATTTT. This encodes CASRPPHQDTQYF. The V call is TRBV12-1, the J call TRBJ2-3; the D call of TRBD1 is as the table states it, not checked on the DNA. TRBV12-1 is assigned pseudogene status. CDR3 length: 13 amino acids.

The chain employs TRBV15 and TRBJ1-1; 10 bases line up with TRBD1. The CDR3 extends over 16 amino acids. V shed 0 bases, J shed 3 bases, and the junction held 4 bases outside the gene matches. Germline V gene lookup returns CDR1 LNHNV and CDR2 YYDKDF (reference sequence). CDR3 sequence reads: CATSRDRDRGDTEAFF. The DNA of the CDR3 is TGTGCCACCAGCAGAGATAGGGACAGGGGAGACACTGAAGCTTTCTTT.

This clone is a singleton in its sample. This chain uses TRBV4-3 with TRBJ1-2; TRBD1 agrees at 8 bases. Germline CDR1 reads LGHNA; CDR2 reads YSLEER. V lost 1 base and J lost 5; bases outside the gene matches: 9. This CDR3 has 16 residues. The CDR3 region has the DNA TGCGCCAGCAGCCAAGGGACAGGGCTGCTGGGGTATGGCTACACCTTC. Its translation: CASSQGTGLLGYGYTF.

V and J are TRBV4-1 and TRBJ2-1; 14 nucleotides align to TRBD2. CDR3 length: 17 residues. Losses at the gene ends were 0 bases for V and 10 bases for J; bases not matched to a gene: 8. Looked up from germline, CDR1 is MGHRA and CDR2 is YSYEKL. The CDR3, as DNA: TGCGCCAGCAGCCAAGAACCGGGACTAGCGGGAGTGGAGGAGCAGTTCTTC. It is translated as CASSQEPGLAGVEEQFF.